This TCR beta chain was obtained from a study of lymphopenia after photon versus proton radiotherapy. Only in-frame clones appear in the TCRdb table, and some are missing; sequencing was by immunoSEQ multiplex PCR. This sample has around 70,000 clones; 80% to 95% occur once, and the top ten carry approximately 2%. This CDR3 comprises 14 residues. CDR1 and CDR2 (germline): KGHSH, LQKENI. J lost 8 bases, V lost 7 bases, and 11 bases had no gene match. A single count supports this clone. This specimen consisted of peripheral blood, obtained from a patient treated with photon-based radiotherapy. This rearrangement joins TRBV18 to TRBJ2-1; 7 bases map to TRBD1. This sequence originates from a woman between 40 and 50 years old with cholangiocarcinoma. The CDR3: CASLGQAGGHEQFF. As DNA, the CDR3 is TGTGCCAGCTTAGGACAGGCCGGCGGCCATGAGCAGTTCTTC.